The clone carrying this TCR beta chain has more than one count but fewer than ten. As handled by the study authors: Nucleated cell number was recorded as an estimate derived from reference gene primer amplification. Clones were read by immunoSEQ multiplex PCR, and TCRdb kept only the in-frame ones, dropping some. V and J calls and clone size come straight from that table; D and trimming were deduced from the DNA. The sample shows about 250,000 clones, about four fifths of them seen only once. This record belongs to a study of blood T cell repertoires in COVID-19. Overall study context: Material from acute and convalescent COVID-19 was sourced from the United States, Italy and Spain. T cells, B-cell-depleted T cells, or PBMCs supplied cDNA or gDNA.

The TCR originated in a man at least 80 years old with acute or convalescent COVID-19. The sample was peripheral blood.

The DNA for the CDR3 is TGTGCCAGCAGAAAGGACAGTAACTATGGCTACACCTTC. This encodes CASRKDSNYGYTF. The chain joins TRBV28 to TRBJ1-2; weak D call: TRBD1 (6 bases). Germline V gene data show CDR1 as MDHEN and CDR2 as SYDVKM. The CDR3 length is 13 residues. V gave up 6 bases and J gave up 1 base, with 9 bases separating them.